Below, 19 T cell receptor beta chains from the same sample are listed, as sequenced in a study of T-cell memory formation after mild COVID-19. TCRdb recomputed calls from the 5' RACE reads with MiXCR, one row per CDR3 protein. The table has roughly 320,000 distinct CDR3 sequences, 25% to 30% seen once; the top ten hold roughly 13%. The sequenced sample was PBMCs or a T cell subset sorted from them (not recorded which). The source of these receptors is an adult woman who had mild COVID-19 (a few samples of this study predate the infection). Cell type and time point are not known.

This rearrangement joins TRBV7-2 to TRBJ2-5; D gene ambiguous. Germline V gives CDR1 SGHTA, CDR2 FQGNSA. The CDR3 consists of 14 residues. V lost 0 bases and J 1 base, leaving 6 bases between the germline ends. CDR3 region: CASSLASSQETQYF. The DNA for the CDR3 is TGTGCCAGCAGCTTAGCCTCCAGCCAAGAGACCCAGTACTTC.

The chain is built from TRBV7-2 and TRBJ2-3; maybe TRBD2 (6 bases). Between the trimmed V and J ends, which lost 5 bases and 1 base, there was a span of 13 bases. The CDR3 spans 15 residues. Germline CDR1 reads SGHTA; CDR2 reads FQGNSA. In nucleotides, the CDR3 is TGTGCCAGCAGCCTCCCGTCTAGCGGCACAGATACGCAGTATTTT. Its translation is CASSLPSSGTDTQYF.

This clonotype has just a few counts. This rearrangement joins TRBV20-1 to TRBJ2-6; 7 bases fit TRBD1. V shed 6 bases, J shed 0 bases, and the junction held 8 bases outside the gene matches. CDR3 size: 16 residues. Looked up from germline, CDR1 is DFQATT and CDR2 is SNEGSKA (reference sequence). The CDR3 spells CSARQGVASGANVLTF. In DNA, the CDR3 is TGCAGTGCGAGACAGGGCGTTGCCTCTGGGGCCAACGTCCTGACTTTC.

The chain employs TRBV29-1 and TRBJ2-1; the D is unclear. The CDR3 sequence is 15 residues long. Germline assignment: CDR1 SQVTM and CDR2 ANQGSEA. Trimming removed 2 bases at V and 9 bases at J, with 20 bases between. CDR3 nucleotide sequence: TGCAGCGTTGAAACATCTAACGTGCCCCTAGGTGAGCAGTTCTTC. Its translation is CSVETSNVPLGEQFF.

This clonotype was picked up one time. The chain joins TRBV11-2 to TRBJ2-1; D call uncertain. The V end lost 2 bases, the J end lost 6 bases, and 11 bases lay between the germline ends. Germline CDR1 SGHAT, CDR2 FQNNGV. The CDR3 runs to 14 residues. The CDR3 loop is CASSLPETSNEQFF. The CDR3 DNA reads TGTGCCAGCAGCTTACCGGAGACTTCCAATGAGCAGTTCTTC.

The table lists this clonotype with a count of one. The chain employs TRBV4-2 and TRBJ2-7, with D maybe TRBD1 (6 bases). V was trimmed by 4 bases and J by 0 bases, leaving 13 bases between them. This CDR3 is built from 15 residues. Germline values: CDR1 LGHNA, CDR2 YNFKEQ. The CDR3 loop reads CASSPRQAPSYEQYF. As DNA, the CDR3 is TGTGCCAGCAGCCCCCGACAGGCGCCCTCCTACGAGCAGTACTTC.

CDR3 region: CASLGPAYNEQFF. DNA of the CDR3: TGTGCCAGCTTGGGACCCGCCTACAATGAGCAGTTCTTC. This chain links TRBV11-2 with TRBJ2-1; D is possibly TRBD1 or TRBD2 (5 bases each). The germline V gene encodes CDR1 SGHAT and CDR2 FQNNGV. V was pared by 8 bases and J by 2 bases, with 10 bases between. The CDR3 runs 13 residues.

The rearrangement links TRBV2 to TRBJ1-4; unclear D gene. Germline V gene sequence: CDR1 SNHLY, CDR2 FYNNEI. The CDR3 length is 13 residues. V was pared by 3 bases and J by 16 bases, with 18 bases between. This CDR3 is CASSENAQDGPFF. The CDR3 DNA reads TGTGCCAGCAGTGAGAACGCCCAGGACGGTCCGTTTTTT.

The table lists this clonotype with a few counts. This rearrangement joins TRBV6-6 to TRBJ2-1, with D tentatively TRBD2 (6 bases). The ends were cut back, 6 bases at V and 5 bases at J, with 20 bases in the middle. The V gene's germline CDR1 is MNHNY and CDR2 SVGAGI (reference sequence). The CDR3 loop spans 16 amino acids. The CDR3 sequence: CASRKSGTSIHNEQFF. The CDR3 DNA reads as TGTGCCAGCAGAAAATCCGGGACTTCCATTCACAATGAGCAGTTCTTC.

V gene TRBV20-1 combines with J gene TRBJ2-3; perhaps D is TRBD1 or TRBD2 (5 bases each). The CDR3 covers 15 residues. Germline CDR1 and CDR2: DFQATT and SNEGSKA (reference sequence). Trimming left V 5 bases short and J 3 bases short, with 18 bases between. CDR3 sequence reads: CSASRGRLWTDTQYF. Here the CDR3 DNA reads TGCAGTGCTTCGAGGGGACGCCTCTGGACAGATACGCAGTATTTT.

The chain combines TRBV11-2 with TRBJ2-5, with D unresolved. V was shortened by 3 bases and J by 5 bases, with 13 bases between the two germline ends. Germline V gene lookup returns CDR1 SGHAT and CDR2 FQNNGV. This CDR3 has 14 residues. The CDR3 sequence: CASSFSTRWETQYF. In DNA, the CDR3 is TGTGCCAGCAGCTTTAGTACGCGCTGGGAGACCCAGTACTTC.

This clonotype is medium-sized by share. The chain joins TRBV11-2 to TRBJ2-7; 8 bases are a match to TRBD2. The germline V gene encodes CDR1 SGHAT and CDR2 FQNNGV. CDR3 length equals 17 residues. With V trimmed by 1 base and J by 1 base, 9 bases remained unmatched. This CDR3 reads CASSLVTGTRRSYEQYF. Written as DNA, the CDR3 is TGTGCCAGCAGCTTAGTGACCGGGACTAGACGGTCCTACGAGCAGTACTTC.

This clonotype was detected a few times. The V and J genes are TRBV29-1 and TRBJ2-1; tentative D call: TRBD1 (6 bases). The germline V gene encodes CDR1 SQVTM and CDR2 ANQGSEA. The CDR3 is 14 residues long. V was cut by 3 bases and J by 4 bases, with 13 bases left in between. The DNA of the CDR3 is TGCAGCGTTGATGTGGGGGCCTTTTACAATGAGCAGTTCTTC. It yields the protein CSVDVGAFYNEQFF.

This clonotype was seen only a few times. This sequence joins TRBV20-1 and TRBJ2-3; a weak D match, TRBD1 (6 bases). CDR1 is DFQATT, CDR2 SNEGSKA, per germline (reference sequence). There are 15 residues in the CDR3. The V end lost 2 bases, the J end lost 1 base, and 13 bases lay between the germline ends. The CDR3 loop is CSARPTGMGTDTQYF. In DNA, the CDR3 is TGCAGTGCTAGACCTACAGGGATGGGCACAGATACGCAGTATTTT.

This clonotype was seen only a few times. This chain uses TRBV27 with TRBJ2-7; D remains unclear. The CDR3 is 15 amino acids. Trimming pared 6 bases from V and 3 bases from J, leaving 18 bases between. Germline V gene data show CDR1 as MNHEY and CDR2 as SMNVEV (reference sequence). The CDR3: CASRHDGVQNYEQYF. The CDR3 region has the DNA TGTGCCAGCAGACACGATGGAGTCCAGAACTACGAGCAGTACTTC.

In DNA form, the CDR3 reads TGTGCCAGCAGTGGACTAGCAGTTTACGAGCAGTACTTC. Amino acid sequence: CASSGLAVYEQYF. This chain joins TRBV6-1 and TRBJ2-7; 7 bases are a match to TRBD2. The CDR3 totals 13 residues. From germline, CDR1 is MNHNS and CDR2 SASEGT. V lost 4 bases, J lost 4 bases, and 4 bases stayed unmatched.

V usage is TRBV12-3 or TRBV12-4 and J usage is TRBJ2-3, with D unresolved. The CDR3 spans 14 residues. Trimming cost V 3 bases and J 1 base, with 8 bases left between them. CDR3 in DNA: TGTGCCAGCAGTTTCACAAGTCGCACAGATACGCAGTATTTT. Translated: CASSFTSRTDTQYF.

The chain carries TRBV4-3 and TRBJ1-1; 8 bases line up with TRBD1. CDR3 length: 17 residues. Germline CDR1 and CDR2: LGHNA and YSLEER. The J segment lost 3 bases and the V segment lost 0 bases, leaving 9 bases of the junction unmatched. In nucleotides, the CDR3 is TGCGCCAGCAGCCAAGATTACTGGACAGGGAGTTACACTGAAGCTTTCTTT. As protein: CASSQDYWTGSYTEAFF.

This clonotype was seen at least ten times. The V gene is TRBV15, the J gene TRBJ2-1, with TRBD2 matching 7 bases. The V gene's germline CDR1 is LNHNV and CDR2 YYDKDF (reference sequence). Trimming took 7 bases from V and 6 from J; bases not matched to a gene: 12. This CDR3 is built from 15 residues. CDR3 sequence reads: CATTTSEEYGNEQFF. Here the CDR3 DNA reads TGTGCCACCACAACTAGCGAGGAATACGGCAATGAGCAGTTCTTC. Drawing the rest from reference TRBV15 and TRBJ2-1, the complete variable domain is DAMVIQNPRYQVTQFGKPVTLSCSQTLNHNVMYWYQQKSSQAPKLLFHYYDKDFNNEADTPDNFQSRRPNTSFCFLDIRSPGLGDTAMYLCATTTSEEYGNEQFFGPGTRLTVL.